This TCR beta chain is from a study of blood T cell repertoires in COVID-19. About the study: The United States, Italy and Spain provided the acute and convalescent COVID-19 samples. The analysed material was cDNA or gDNA that came from T cells, B-cell-depleted T cells, or PBMCs.

As handled by the study authors: Amplifying reference gene primers gave estimates of nucleated cell counts. Measured with immunoSEQ multiplex PCR; TCRdb has only the in-frame clones, and not every one. The DNA gave D and trimming, while V, J and clone size come from that table. The sample comprises 100,000 to 150,000 clones, about 76% of which are singletons, and over 7.5% rests with the top ten. This CDR3 has 15 residues. Germline-derived CDR1 and CDR2 are SGHRS and YFSETQ. J gave up 1 base and V 4 bases, and 5 bases lay outside the gene matches. Source material: peripheral blood. The rearrangement uses TRBV5-1 and TRBJ1-1, with 9 bases aligning to TRBD1. The TCR was taken from a woman aged 55-69 years with active or convalescent COVID-19. The CDR3 DNA follows: TGCGCCAGCAGCCCACAGGGGGCATCGAACACTGAAGCTTTCTTT. Amino acid sequence: CASSPQGASNTEAFF.